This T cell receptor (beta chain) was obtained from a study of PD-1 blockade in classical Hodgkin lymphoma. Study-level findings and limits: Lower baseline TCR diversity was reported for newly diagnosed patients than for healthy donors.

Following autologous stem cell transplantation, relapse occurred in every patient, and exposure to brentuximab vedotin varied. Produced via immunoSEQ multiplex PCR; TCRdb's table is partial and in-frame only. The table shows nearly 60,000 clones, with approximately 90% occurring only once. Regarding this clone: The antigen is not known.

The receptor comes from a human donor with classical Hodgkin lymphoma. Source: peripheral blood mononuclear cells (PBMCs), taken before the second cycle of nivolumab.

Here the CDR3 reads CASRPGGLAGVGTDTQYF. In DNA form, the CDR3 reads TGCGCCAGCAGGCCGGGGGGACTAGCGGGAGTCGGCACAGATACGCAGTATTTT. The rearrangement joins TRBV5-1 to TRBJ2-3; 14 bases fit TRBD2. The CDR3 length is 18 residues. V was clipped by 5 bases and J by 1 base; unmatched bases: 9. The V gene's germline CDR1 is SGHRS and CDR2 YFSETQ.